This T cell receptor (beta chain) comes out of a study of blood T cell repertoires in COVID-19. Overall study: PBMCs, B-cell-depleted T cells, or T cells were the source of the cDNA or gDNA that made up the material.

The CDR3 is 14 amino acids. CDR1 and CDR2 (germline): ENHRY, SYGVKD. V lost 3 bases and J lost 5; bases outside the gene matches: 5. Original processing methods: Reference gene primers were amplified, and this amplification served to estimate nucleated cell counts. Profiling relied on immunoSEQ multiplex PCR, and the TCRdb table lists in-frame clones only, not all of them. Clonal size and the V and J genes are those of that table, whereas D and trimming came from the DNA. This sample has 44,000 or so clones; roughly nine tenths occur once, and the top ten carry 9.2%. The material sequenced was peripheral blood. This receptor was taken from a human donor in a cohort sampled during active COVID-19. V is TRBV10-3 and J is TRBJ2-7; 9 nucleotides align to TRBD1. The CDR3 reads CAISDDRGNHEQYF. For the CDR3, the DNA is TGTGCCATCAGTGATGACAGGGGGAACCACGAGCAGTACTTC.